These T cell receptor beta chains were read from a single sample in a study of PD-1 blockade in classical Hodgkin lymphoma. The data were produced by immunoSEQ multiplex PCR, yet TCRdb's version contains in-frame clones alone and is incomplete. In the table there are 38,000 or so clones, approximately 87% of which are singletons. Specimen: peripheral blood mononuclear cells (PBMCs), collected at baseline. These receptors originate from a human donor with classical Hodgkin lymphoma. CDR3s include the opening cysteine and the closing phenylalanine or tryptophan. D genes are given only for firm matches. Rows may omit the clone size; those that give it use once, few, many or a size class.

abundance	d_gene	v_gene	j_gene	CDR3aa	CDR3nt
-	-	TRBV5-5	TRBJ1-1	CASSLGTTPGITEAFF	TGTGCCAGCAGCTTGGGAACGACCCCCGGGATCACTGAAGCTTTCTTT
-	TRBD1	TRBV5-1	TRBJ1-5	CASSLGTGGGQPQHF	TGCGCCAGCAGCTTAGGGACAGGGGGCGGACAGCCCCAGCATTTT
-	-	TRBV6-1	TRBJ1-3	CASSPFGRLGNTIYF	TGTGCCAGCAGCCCCTTTGGCAGGTTGGGGAACACCATATATTTT
-	-	TRBV7-8	TRBJ2-7	CASSKNRVLYEQYF	TGTGCCAGCAGCAAGAACAGGGTGCTGTACGAGCAGTACTTC
few	-	TRBV7-9	TRBJ2-2	CASTLGGRTGELFF	TGTGCCAGCACCCTAGGAGGGAGAACCGGGGAGCTGTTTTTT
-	TRBD2	TRBV11-3	TRBJ2-7	CASSLDGGVREQYF	TGTGCCAGCAGCTTGGACGGGGGGGTACGGGAGCAGTACTTC
few	-	TRBV11-2	TRBJ2-3	CASSSNTDTQYF	TGTGCCAGCAGCTCGAACACAGATACGCAGTATTTT
-	-	TRBV7-9	TRBJ2-2	CASSPSWRQIYTGELFF	TGTGCCAGCAGCCCTTCCTGGCGACAGATCTACACCGGGGAGCTGTTTTTT
few	TRBD1	TRBV5-6	TRBJ2-1	CASSGQEYNEQFF	TGTGCCAGCAGCGGACAGGAGTACAATGAGCAGTTCTTC
-	TRBD1	TRBV7-2	TRBJ1-2	CASSSQGAGYTF	TGTGCCAGCAGCTCCCAGGGGGCCGGCTACACCTTC
-	TRBD1	TRBV11-2	TRBJ1-5	CASSWHPGTVYSNQPQHF	TGTGCCAGCAGCTGGCACCCCGGGACAGTCTATAGCAATCAGCCCCAGCATTTT
-	TRBD1	TRBV11-3	TRBJ2-7	CASSPGQGYEQYF	TGTGCCAGCAGCCCTGGACAGGGCTACGAGCAGTACTTC
-	TRBD2	TRBV7-6	TRBJ2-7	CASSLASSGASSYEQYF	TGTGCCAGCAGCTTAGCATCTAGCGGGGCAAGCTCCTACGAGCAGTACTTC
-	-	TRBV5-1	TRBJ2-1	CASSRENNEQFF	TGCGCCAGCAGCAGGGAGAACAATGAGCAGTTCTTC
-	TRBD1	TRBV6-4	TRBJ1-6	CATRDRAYNSPLHF	TGTGCCACCCGGGACAGGGCCTATAATTCACCCCTCCACTTT
once	-	TRBV7-9	TRBJ1-1	CASSFYFRATEAFF	TGTGCCAGCAGCTTTTACTTCAGGGCCACTGAAGCTTTCTTT
-	TRBD2	TRBV28	TRBJ2-1	CASSSRWTAWTSGNNEQFF	TGTGCCAGCAGTTCCCGATGGACAGCCTGGACTAGCGGCAACAATGAGCAGTTCTTC
-	-	TRBV5-4	TRBJ2-2	CASSQDPLASITGELFF	TGTGCCAGCAGCCAAGATCCCCTAGCGTCGATCACCGGGGAGCTGTTTTTT
-	-	TRBV7-9	TRBJ2-5	CASSLALTDQETQYF	TGTGCCAGCAGCTTAGCGTTGACAGACCAAGAGACCCAGTACTTC
-	TRBD1	TRBV4-1	TRBJ2-7	CASSQVGGPPYEQYF	TGCGCCAGCAGCCAAGTAGGGGGCCCGCCCTACGAGCAGTACTTC
-	TRBD1	TRBV10-2	TRBJ2-7	CASSETRGIYEQYF	TGCGCCAGCAGTGAGACCAGGGGGATTTACGAGCAGTACTTC
-	-	TRBV11-2	TRBJ2-7	CASSSSAGGTYEQYF	TGTGCCAGCAGCTCGTCCGCAGGGGGGACCTACGAGCAGTACTTC
-	-	TRBV18	TRBJ2-1	CASSPAQGNEQFF	TGTGCCAGCTCACCAGCTCAGGGCAATGAGCAGTTCTTC
-	TRBD2	TRBV18	TRBJ2-1	CASSPLMIAGSYNEQFF	TGTGCCAGCTCACCACTGATGATAGCGGGCTCCTACAATGAGCAGTTCTTC
-	-	TRBV28	TRBJ2-3	CASSSDQRTTDTQYF	TGTGCCAGCAGTTCGGACCAAAGGACCACAGATACGCAGTATTTT
-	TRBD1	TRBV29-1	TRBJ1-1	CSVVSPGQADPEAFF	TGCAGCGTTGTGTCACCGGGACAGGCTGATCCTGAAGCTTTCTTT
-	TRBD2	TRBV7-8	TRBJ2-5	CASSLARLAGGRETQYF	TGTGCCAGCAGCTTAGCCAGGCTAGCGGGGGGCAGAGAGACCCAGTACTTC
-	TRBD2	TRBV6-5	TRBJ2-1	CASRTLAGGYNEQFF	TGTGCCAGCAGGACACTAGCGGGGGGTTACAATGAGCAGTTCTTC
-	-	TRBV6-1	TRBJ2-5	CASSDMGHRATTQYF	TGTGCCAGCAGTGATATGGGGCACAGGGCCACGACCCAGTACTTC
-	-	TRBV18	TRBJ2-6	CASSLRVAGANVLTF	TGTGCCAGCTCACTCAGGGTAGCCGGGGCCAACGTCCTGACTTTC
-	-	TRBV6-6	TRBJ1-2	CASSNLGHYGYTF	TGTGCCAGCAGTAATCTAGGGCACTATGGCTACACCTTC
-	TRBD1	TRBV28	TRBJ1-2	CASSLQGGYYGYTF	TGTGCCAGCAGTTTGCAGGGGGGGTACTATGGCTACACCTTC
-	TRBD1	TRBV2	TRBJ2-2	CASRSTGGTGELFF	TGTGCCAGCAGGTCGACAGGGGGCACCGGGGAGCTGTTTTTT
-	-	TRBV6-5	TRBJ2-3	CASRRLGEDTQYF	TGTGCCAGCAGACGCCTCGGGGAAGATACGCAGTATTTT
-	TRBD1	TRBV5-1	TRBJ1-6	CASSSSTGSSYSPLHF	TGCGCCAGCAGCTCCTCGACAGGGTCCTCCTATTCACCCCTCCACTTT
medium-sized	TRBD1	TRBV6-1	TRBJ1-1	CASSPLSTGPEAFF	TGTGCCAGCAGTCCCTTGTCGACAGGGCCTGAAGCTTTCTTT
few	-	TRBV7-2	TRBJ2-1	CASSLMTGNYNEQFF	TGTGCCAGCAGCTTAATGACAGGAAACTACAATGAGCAGTTCTTC
-	TRBD2	TRBV7-7	TRBJ2-3	CASSPSGTSADTQYF	TGTGCCAGCAGCCCATCCGGGACTAGTGCAGATACGCAGTATTTT
-	-	TRBV9	TRBJ1-4	CASSRTVRGEKLFF	TGTGCCAGCAGTAGGACAGTTAGAGGTGAAAAACTGTTTTTT